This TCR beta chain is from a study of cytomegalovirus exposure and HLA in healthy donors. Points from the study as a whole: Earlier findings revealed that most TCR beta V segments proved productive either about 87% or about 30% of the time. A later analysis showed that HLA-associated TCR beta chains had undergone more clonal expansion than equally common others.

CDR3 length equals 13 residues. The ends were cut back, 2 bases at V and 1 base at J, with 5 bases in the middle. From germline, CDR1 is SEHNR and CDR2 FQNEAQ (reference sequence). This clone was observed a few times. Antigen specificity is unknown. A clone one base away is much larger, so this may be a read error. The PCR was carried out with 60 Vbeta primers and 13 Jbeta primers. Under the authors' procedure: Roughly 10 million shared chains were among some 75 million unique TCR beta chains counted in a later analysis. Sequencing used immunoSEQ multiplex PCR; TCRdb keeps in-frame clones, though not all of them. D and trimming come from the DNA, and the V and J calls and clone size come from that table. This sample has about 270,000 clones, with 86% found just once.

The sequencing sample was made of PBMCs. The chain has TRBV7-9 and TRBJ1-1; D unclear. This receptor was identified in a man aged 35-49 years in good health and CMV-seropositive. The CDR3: CASSLQENTEAFF. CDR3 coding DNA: TGTGCCAGCAGCTTACAGGAGAACACTGAAGCTTTCTTT.